This T cell receptor (beta chain) came from a study of vaccination and CD4 T cells after COVID-19. Study-wide context: According to the study, participants were given two doses of BNT162b2 or mRNA-1273 vaccine.

By share, this clonotype ranks as medium-sized. What it recognizes is unknown. Indicated treatment: roughly 10-day PBMC culture with coronavirus spike peptide pools or control peptides (ViraFEST assay). Germline V gives CDR1 MNHEY, CDR2 SVGAGI. Deletions cut 0 bases from V and 1 base from J, with 10 bases between. The CDR3 length is 15 residues. An Oncomine TCR Beta short-read assay was used to sequence the DNA from cultured CD4+ T cells. The authors extracted genomic DNA from cultured CD4+ T cells. Each CDR3 protein gets one entry after TCRdb re-called the PCR reads with MiXCR. The table shows about 4,000 distinct CDR3 sequences, with approximately 21% occurring only once. Study outcomes and limitations: Investigators enrolled relatively few convalescent patients and included no early post-infection timepoints.

This chain links TRBV6-5 with TRBJ2-7, with D unresolved. The receptor comes from a human donor who had recovered from COVID-19. The starting material was CD4+ T cells from blood, cultured in vitro, obtained after SARS-CoV-2 vaccination. The CDR3 bases are TGTGCCAGCAGTTACTCGGCCCTAGGGTCCTACGAGCAGTACTTC. Its translation is CASSYSALGSYEQYF.